This TCR beta chain was sequenced for a study of vaccination and CD4 T cells after COVID-19. About the study: Post-vaccine sampling followed dose two by a median roughly 76 days (range 14 to 241).

Treatment indicated: approximately 9-day PBMC culture with coronavirus spike peptide pools or control peptides (ViraFEST assay). PBMCs, plated at two million per well, were grown in the presence of 10 IU/ml IL-2 and around 10 ug/ml peptide pools. With the Oncomine TCR Beta short-read assay, DNA from cultured CD4+ T cells was sequenced. TCRdb recomputed calls from the PCR reads with MiXCR, one row per CDR3 protein. The sample consists of about 7,800 distinct CDR3 sequences, about three fifths of them appearing once. Germline CDR1 is MRHNA and CDR2 is SNTAGT. The V gene end was trimmed by 3 bases and the J gene end by 4 bases; junction bases not matched to a gene: 5. The CDR3 is 16 amino acids. As for this clonotype: The antigen remains undetermined.

The chain employs TRBV6-4 and TRBJ2-3; TRBD2 aligns across 12 bases. Sequencing was carried out using CD4+ T cells from blood, cultured in vitro. The source is a human donor who had recovered from COVID-19. For the CDR3, the DNA is TGTGCCAGCAGTGATTCGGCTAGCGGGGGGGCAGATACGCAGTATTTT. Translated, it gives CASSDSASGGADTQYF.